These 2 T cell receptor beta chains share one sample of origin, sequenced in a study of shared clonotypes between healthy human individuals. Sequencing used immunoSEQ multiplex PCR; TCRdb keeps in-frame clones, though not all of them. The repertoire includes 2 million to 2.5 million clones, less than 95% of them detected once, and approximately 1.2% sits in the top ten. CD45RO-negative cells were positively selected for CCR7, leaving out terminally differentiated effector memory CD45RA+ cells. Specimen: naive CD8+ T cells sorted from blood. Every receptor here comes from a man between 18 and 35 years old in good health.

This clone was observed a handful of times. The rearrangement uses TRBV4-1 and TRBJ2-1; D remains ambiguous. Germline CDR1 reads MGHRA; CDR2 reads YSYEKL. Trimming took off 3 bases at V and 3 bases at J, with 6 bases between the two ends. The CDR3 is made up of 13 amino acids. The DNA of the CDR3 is TGCGCCAGCAGCCAGGCCCGCTACAATGAGCAGTTCTTC. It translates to CASSQARYNEQFF.

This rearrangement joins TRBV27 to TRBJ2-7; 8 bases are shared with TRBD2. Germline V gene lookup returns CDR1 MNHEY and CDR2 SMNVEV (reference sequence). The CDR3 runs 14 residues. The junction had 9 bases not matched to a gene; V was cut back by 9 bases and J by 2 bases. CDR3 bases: TGTGCCAGTATGCCGGGACTAGGGACCTACGAGCAGTACTTC. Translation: CASMPGLGTYEQYF.